This TCR beta chain was observed in a study of T cells after yellow fever vaccination. Study context: Cell sorting separated EM, EMRA, CM and Tscm memory subsets by CD3, CD45RA, CCR7 and CD95.

There are 15 residues in the CDR3. Trimming cost V 4 bases and J 9 bases, with 20 bases left between them. Per the germline V gene, CDR1 is SGHRS and CDR2 is YFSETQ. Researchers made TCR cDNA using 5'RACE template switching, and this step added a universal primer site and UMIs. TCRdb processed the 5' RACE reads anew with MiXCR; each CDR3 protein has one entry. The sample comprises about 22,000 distinct CDR3 sequences, 5.2% of which are singletons, and about 19% rests with the top ten. This clonotype occurred many times. Whole-study results and caveats: Though it reached lower strength, the secondary response hit its peak faster, day 5 versus 15.

Sequenced here: PBMCs, either bulk or a sorted T-cell subset (CD4+, CD8+, memory, or dextramer-sorted; not recorded which), sampled about 49 days after the first yellow fever vaccination. The sequence came from a young man who received the YFV17D yellow fever vaccine. This chain connects TRBV5-1 to TRBJ2-1, with a weak D call TRBD2 (7 bases). The CDR3 nucleotides read TGCGCCAGCAGCCCCGGACAGTGGGGGGGTGGTGAGCAGTTCTTC. Translation gives CASSPGQWGGGEQFF.